Listed below are T cell receptor beta chains from one sample, sequenced in a study of OX40 agonist ivuxolimab in advanced cancers. Using immunoSEQ multiplex PCR, the repertoire was profiled, and TCRdb retains in-frame clones only, with some absent. The repertoire consists of about 50,000 clones, with approximately 80% occurring once and the leading ten covering around 2%. Here the sequenced sample was CD4+ or CD8+ T cells sorted from blood, taken in a trial of the OX40 agonist ivuxolimab. These receptors were collected from an adult with an advanced solid tumor such as melanoma, head and neck, liver or kidney cancer. Both conserved end residues are part of each CDR3. The D gene is left open where the match is weak. A row's size may be missing; if present it is once, few, many or a size class.

clone_size	d_call	v_call	j_call	cdr3_aa	cdr3_nt
NA	TRBD2	TRBV7-6	TRBJ2-5	CASSTSGALQETQYF	TGTGCCAGCAGCACTAGCGGGGCGCTCCAAGAGACCCAGTACTTC
NA	NA	TRBV18	TRBJ1-1	CATSEERAEAFF	TGTGCCACTTCTGAGGAGCGGGCTGAAGCTTTCTTT
NA	NA	TRBV19	TRBJ1-6	CASSIGDGGQPNSPLHF	TGTGCCAGTAGTATAGGTGACGGTGGACAACCTAATTCACCCCTCCACTTT
NA	NA	TRBV6-5	TRBJ1-1	CASSSRRPITEAFF	TGTGCCAGCAGTTCCAGAAGACCCATCACTGAAGCTTTCTTT
NA	NA	TRBV18	TRBJ1-3	CASSPPNYSGNTIYF	TGTGCCAGCTCACCACCTAACTACTCTGGAAACACCATATATTTT
NA	NA	TRBV20-1	TRBJ1-1	CSAIAQGAFF	TGCAGTGCTATTGCCCAGGGAGCTTTCTTT
NA	NA	TRBV7-2	TRBJ2-7	CASSLVGSFYEQYF	TGTGCCAGCAGCTTAGTGGGTAGTTTCTACGAGCAGTACTTC
NA	NA	TRBV19	TRBJ2-1	CATHGYNEQFF	TGTGCCACCCACGGATACAATGAGCAGTTCTTC
NA	NA	TRBV19	TRBJ2-7	CASSSLGSYEQYF	TGTGCCAGTAGTAGTCTAGGGTCCTACGAGCAGTACTTC
few	NA	TRBV9	TRBJ2-3	CASSVDGARSDTQYF	TGTGCCAGCAGCGTAGACGGGGCGAGATCAGATACGCAGTATTTT
NA	TRBD1	TRBV2	TRBJ1-6	CATLEGTDSPLHF	TGTGCCACCCTAGAGGGGACAGATTCACCCCTCCACTTT
few	NA	TRBV4-3	TRBJ1-1	CASSQDGVKAFF	TGCGCCAGCAGCCAAGATGGGGTGAAAGCTTTCTTT
NA	TRBD1	TRBV12-5	TRBJ2-1	CASGFGGGQGKSEQFF	TGTGCTAGTGGTTTTGGAGGGGGACAGGGTAAAAGTGAGCAGTTCTTC
once	TRBD2	TRBV7-9	TRBJ2-1	CASSPRGSGGLPIYNEQFF	TGTGCCAGCAGCCCCCGTGGGTCGGGGGGGCTACCCATATACAATGAGCAGTTCTTC
NA	NA	TRBV11-2	TRBJ1-1	CASSPWEPNTEAFF	TGTGCCAGCAGCCCCTGGGAGCCGAACACTGAAGCTTTCTTT
NA	NA	TRBV4-2	TRBJ2-5	CASSQEMVQETQYF	TGTGCCAGCAGCCAAGAAATGGTCCAAGAGACCCAGTACTTC
NA	NA	TRBV4-1	TRBJ1-2	CASSQETGLYGYTF	TGCGCCAGCAGCCAAGAAACAGGTTTATATGGCTACACCTTC